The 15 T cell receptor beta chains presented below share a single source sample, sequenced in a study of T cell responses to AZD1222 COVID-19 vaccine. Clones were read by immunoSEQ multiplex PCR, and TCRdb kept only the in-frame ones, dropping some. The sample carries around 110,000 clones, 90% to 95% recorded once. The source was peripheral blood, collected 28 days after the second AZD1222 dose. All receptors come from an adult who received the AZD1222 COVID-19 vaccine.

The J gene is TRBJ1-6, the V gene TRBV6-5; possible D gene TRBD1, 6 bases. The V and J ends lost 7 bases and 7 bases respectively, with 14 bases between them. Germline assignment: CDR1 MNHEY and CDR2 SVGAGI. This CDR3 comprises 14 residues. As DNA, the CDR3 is TGTGCCAGCAAGGGGGATGTGGGGAATTCACCCCTCCACTTT. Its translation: CASKGDVGNSPLHF.

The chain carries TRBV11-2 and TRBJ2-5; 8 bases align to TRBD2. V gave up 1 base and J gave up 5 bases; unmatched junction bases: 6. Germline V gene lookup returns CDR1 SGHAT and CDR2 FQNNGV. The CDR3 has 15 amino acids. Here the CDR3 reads CASSLVGGGLETQYF. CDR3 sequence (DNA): TGTGCCAGCAGCTTAGTAGGCGGGGGGCTGGAGACCCAGTACTTC.

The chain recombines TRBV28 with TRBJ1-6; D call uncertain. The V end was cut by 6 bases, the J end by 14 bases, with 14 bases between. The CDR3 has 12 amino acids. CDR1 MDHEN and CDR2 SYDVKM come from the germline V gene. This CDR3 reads CASRAAKEALHF. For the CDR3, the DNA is TGTGCCAGCAGGGCAGCTAAGGAGGCCCTCCACTTT.

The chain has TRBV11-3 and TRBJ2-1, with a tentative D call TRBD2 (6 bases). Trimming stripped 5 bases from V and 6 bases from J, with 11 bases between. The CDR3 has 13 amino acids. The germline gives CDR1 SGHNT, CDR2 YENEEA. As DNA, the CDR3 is TGTGCCAGCAGCGCCGGGAGATCCAATGAGCAGTTCTTC. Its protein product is CASSAGRSNEQFF.

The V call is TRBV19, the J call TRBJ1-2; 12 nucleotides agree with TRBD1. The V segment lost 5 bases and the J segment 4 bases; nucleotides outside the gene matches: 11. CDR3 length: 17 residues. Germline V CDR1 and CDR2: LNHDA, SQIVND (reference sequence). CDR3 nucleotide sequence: TGTGCCAGTAGTCCGTACGGGACAGGGGGCCTCGTCTATGGCTACACCTTC. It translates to CASSPYGTGGLVYGYTF.

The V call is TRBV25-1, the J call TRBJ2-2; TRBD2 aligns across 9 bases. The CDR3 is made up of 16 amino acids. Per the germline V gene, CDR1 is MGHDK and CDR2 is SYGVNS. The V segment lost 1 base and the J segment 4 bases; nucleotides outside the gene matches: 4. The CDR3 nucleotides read TGTGCCAGCAGTGAATCCCTAGCGGGGCTCACCGGGGAGCTGTTTTTT. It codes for CASSESLAGLTGELFF.

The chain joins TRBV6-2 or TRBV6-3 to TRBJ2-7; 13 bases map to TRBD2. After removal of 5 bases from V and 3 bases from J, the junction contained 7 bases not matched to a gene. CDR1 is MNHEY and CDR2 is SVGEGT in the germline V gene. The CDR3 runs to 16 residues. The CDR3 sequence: CASSPLAGGNIYEQYF. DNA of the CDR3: TGTGCCAGCAGTCCACTAGCGGGAGGGAACATCTACGAGCAGTACTTC.

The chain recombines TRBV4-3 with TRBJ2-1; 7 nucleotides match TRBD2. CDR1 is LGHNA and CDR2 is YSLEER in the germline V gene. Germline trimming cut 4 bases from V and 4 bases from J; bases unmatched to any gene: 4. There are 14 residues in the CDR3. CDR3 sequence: CASSPPGGYNEQFF. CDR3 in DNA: TGCGCCAGCAGCCCTCCCGGGGGGTACAATGAGCAGTTCTTC.

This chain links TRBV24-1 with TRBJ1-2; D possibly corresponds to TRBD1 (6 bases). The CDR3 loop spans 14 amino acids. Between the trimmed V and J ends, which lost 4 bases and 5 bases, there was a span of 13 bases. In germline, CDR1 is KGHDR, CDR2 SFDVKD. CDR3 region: CATSDSGTSYGYTF. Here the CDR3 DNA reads TGTGCCACCAGTGACTCCGGGACAAGTTATGGCTACACCTTC.

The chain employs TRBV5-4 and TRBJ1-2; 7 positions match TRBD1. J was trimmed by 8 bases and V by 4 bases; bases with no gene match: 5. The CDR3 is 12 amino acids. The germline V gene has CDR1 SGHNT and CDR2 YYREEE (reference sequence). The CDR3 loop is CASSRGGLGYTF. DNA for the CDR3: TGTGCCAGCAGCCGAGGGGGCTTGGGCTACACCTTC.

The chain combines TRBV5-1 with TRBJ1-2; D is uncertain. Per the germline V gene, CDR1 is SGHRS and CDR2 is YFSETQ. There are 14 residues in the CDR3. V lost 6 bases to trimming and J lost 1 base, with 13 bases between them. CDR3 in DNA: TGCGCCAGCAACGCGAATATGGGTAACTATGGCTACACCTTC. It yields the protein CASNANMGNYGYTF.

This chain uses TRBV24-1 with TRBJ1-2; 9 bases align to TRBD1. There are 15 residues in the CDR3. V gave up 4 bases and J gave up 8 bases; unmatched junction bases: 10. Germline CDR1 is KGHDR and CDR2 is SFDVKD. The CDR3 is CATSDSRRDREGYTF. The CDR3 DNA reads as TGTGCCACCAGTGACTCCCGCCGGGACAGGGAAGGCTACACCTTC.

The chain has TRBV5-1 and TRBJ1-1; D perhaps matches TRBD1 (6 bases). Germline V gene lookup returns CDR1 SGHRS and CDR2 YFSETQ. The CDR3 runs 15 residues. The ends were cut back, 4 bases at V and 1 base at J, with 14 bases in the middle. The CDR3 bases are TGCGCCAGCAGCCGACTCCCACAGGGGAACACTGAAGCTTTCTTT. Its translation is CASSRLPQGNTEAFF. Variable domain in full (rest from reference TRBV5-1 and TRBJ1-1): KAGVTQTPRYLIKTRGQQVTLSCSPISGHRSVSWYQQTPGQGLQFLFEYFSETQRNKGNFPGRFSGRQFSNSRSEMNVSTLELGDSALYLCASSRLPQGNTEAFFGQGTRLTVV.

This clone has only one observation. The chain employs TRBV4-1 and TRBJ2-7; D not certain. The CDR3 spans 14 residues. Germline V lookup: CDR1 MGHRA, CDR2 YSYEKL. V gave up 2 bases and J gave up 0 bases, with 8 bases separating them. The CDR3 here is CASSQFPSSYEQYF. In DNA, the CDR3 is TGCGCCAGCAGCCAATTTCCGAGCTCCTACGAGCAGTACTTC.

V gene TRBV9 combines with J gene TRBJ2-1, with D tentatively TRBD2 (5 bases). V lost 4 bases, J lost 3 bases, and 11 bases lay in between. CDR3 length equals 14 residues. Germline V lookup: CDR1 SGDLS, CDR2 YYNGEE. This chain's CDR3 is CASSPQDFYNEQFF. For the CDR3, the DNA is TGTGCCAGCAGCCCCCAGGACTTCTACAATGAGCAGTTCTTC.